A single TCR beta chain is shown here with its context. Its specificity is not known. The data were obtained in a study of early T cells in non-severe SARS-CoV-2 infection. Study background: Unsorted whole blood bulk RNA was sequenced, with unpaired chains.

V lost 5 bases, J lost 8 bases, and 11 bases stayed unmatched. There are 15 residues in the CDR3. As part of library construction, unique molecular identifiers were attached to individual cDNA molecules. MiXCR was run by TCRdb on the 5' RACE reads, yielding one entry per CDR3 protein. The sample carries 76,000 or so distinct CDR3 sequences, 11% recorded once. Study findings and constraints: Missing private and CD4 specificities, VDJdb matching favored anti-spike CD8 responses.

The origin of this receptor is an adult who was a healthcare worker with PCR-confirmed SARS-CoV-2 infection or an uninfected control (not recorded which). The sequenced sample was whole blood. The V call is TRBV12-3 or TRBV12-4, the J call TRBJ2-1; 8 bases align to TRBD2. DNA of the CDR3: TGTGCCAGCAGTCCCCCCGGACTAGCCCGCGATGAGCAGTTCTTC. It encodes CASSPPGLARDEQFF.